Listed below are T cell receptor beta chains from one sample, sequenced in a study of blood T cell repertoires in COVID-19. Data came from immunoSEQ multiplex PCR; TCRdb stores just in-frame clones and leaves some out. Of around 30,000 clones listed, about 92% were seen once; the top ten hold around 0.9%. Source material: peripheral blood. Source of these receptors: a male donor with active COVID-19. CDR3s include the opening cysteine and the closing phenylalanine or tryptophan. Fields, in order: D gene, V gene, J gene, CDR3 length, clone size, CDR3 protein, CDR3 DNA. D genes are given only for firm matches. Where a row states a size, it is once, few, many or the class of an expanded clone; other rows omit it.

d_gene: TRBD1; v_gene: TRBV7-9; j_gene: TRBJ2-1; len: 15; abundance: once; CDR3aa: CASSKTGGNYNEQFF; CDR3nt: TGTGCCAGCAGCAAGACAGGGGGCAACTACAATGAGCAGTTCTTC
d_gene: TRBD2; v_gene: TRBV5-1; j_gene: TRBJ2-1; len: 20; abundance: NA; CDR3aa: CASSLSFASGGPSSYNEQFF; CDR3nt: TGCGCCAGCAGCTTGTCATTCGCTAGCGGGGGGCCCAGCTCCTACAATGAGCAGTTCTTC
d_gene: TRBD2; v_gene: TRBV15; j_gene: TRBJ2-3; len: 17; abundance: NA; CDR3aa: CATSRELAGGPTDTQYF; CDR3nt: TGTGCCACCAGCAGAGAACTAGCGGGGGGCCCCACAGATACGCAGTATTTT
d_gene: TRBD2; v_gene: TRBV24-1; j_gene: TRBJ2-3; len: 18; abundance: NA; CDR3aa: CATSGTSGGAAGTDTQYF; CDR3nt: TGTGCCACCAGTGGGACTAGCGGGGGGGCCGCGGGCACAGATACGCAGTATTTT
d_gene: TRBD1; v_gene: TRBV4-1; j_gene: TRBJ1-2; len: 14; abundance: NA; CDR3aa: CASSQLGTGAGYTF; CDR3nt: TGCGCCAGCAGCCAGCTGGGGACAGGGGCGGGCTACACCTTC
d_gene: NA; v_gene: TRBV24-1; j_gene: TRBJ2-5; len: 13; abundance: NA; CDR3aa: CATSDPGRETQYF; CDR3nt: TGTGCCACCAGTGATCCAGGGAGGGAGACCCAGTACTTC
d_gene: TRBD2; v_gene: TRBV11-3; j_gene: TRBJ2-1; len: 14; abundance: NA; CDR3aa: CASSSRAGGNEQFF; CDR3nt: TGTGCCAGCAGCTCTAGAGCGGGGGGTAATGAGCAGTTCTTC
d_gene: NA; v_gene: TRBV5-5; j_gene: TRBJ1-5; len: 16; abundance: NA; CDR3aa: CASSSDGSYSNQPQHF; CDR3nt: TGTGCCAGCAGCTCTGACGGGAGCTATAGCAATCAGCCCCAGCATTTT
d_gene: NA; v_gene: TRBV5-4; j_gene: TRBJ2-5; len: 15; abundance: NA; CDR3aa: CASSLDLGQQETQYF; CDR3nt: TGTGCCAGCAGCTTGGATCTCGGACAGCAAGAGACCCAGTACTTC
d_gene: NA; v_gene: TRBV7-6; j_gene: TRBJ2-5; len: 17; abundance: NA; CDR3aa: CASSLVNQGSWQETQYF; CDR3nt: TGTGCCAGCAGCTTAGTTAACCAGGGGAGTTGGCAAGAGACCCAGTACTTC
d_gene: TRBD1; v_gene: TRBV6-2/TRBV6-3; j_gene: TRBJ2-1; len: 21; abundance: NA; CDR3aa: CASSFTERPGQGTYIYNEQFF; CDR3nt: TGTGCCAGCAGTTTTACCGAGAGACCGGGACAGGGGACTTACATCTACAATGAGCAGTTCTTC
d_gene: TRBD1; v_gene: TRBV7-2; j_gene: TRBJ2-7; len: 14; abundance: NA; CDR3aa: CASSSTGPPENQYF; CDR3nt: TGTGCCAGCAGCTCGACAGGGCCTCCGGAAAACCAGTACTTC
d_gene: TRBD2; v_gene: TRBV7-2; j_gene: TRBJ2-1; len: 18; abundance: NA; CDR3aa: CASSWGLAGGGSYNEQFF; CDR3nt: TGTGCCAGCAGCTGGGGACTAGCGGGGGGTGGTTCCTACAATGAGCAGTTCTTC
d_gene: TRBD1; v_gene: TRBV13; j_gene: TRBJ2-2; len: 15; abundance: NA; CDR3aa: CASSPTGANTGELFF; CDR3nt: TGTGCCAGCAGCCCGACAGGGGCGAACACCGGGGAGCTGTTTTTT
d_gene: NA; v_gene: TRBV6-2/TRBV6-3; j_gene: TRBJ1-1; len: 14; abundance: NA; CDR3aa: CASSSNRVGTEAFF; CDR3nt: TGTGCCAGCAGTTCCAACAGGGTCGGGACTGAAGCTTTCTTT
d_gene: TRBD1; v_gene: TRBV4-1; j_gene: TRBJ1-6; len: 18; abundance: NA; CDR3aa: CASSQAPPGGLPDSPLHF; CDR3nt: TGCGCCAGCAGCCAAGCTCCCCCAGGGGGCCTTCCGGATTCACCCCTCCACTTT
d_gene: TRBD1; v_gene: TRBV28; j_gene: TRBJ2-2; len: 16; abundance: NA; CDR3aa: CASTASGTGNTGELFF; CDR3nt: TGTGCCAGCACCGCCTCCGGGACAGGGAACACCGGGGAGCTGTTTTTT
d_gene: NA; v_gene: TRBV9; j_gene: TRBJ1-4; len: 13; abundance: NA; CDR3aa: CASSVQTGEKLFF; CDR3nt: TGTGCCAGCAGCGTCCAGACGGGTGAAAAACTGTTTTTT
d_gene: TRBD2; v_gene: TRBV11-2; j_gene: TRBJ2-1; len: 14; abundance: NA; CDR3aa: CASSLGRTSDEQFF; CDR3nt: TGTGCCAGCAGCTTAGGCAGAACTAGCGATGAGCAGTTCTTC
d_gene: TRBD2; v_gene: TRBV2; j_gene: TRBJ2-6; len: 20; abundance: NA; CDR3aa: CASSEDNTSGGVSGANVLTF; CDR3nt: TGTGCCAGCAGTGAAGATAACACTAGCGGGGGGGTATCTGGGGCCAACGTCCTGACTTTC
d_gene: NA; v_gene: TRBV9; j_gene: TRBJ2-1; len: 15; abundance: NA; CDR3aa: CASSVTPSANNEQFF; CDR3nt: TGTGCCAGCAGCGTAACCCCTAGCGCCAACAATGAGCAGTTCTTC
d_gene: TRBD1; v_gene: TRBV11-2; j_gene: TRBJ2-7; len: 14; abundance: NA; CDR3aa: CASSPRQGIYEQYF; CDR3nt: TGTGCCAGCAGCCCCCGACAGGGGATCTACGAGCAGTACTTC
d_gene: NA; v_gene: TRBV6-6; j_gene: TRBJ1-6; len: 15; abundance: once; CDR3aa: CASWGGAGWNSPLHF; CDR3nt: TGTGCCAGCTGGGGAGGGGCGGGGTGGAATTCACCCCTCCACTTT
d_gene: NA; v_gene: TRBV5-4; j_gene: TRBJ2-7; len: 15; abundance: NA; CDR3aa: CASSLGSRANYEQYF; CDR3nt: TGTGCCAGCAGCTTGGGATCCAGGGCTAACTACGAGCAGTACTTC
d_gene: TRBD1; v_gene: TRBV18; j_gene: TRBJ2-1; len: 17; abundance: NA; CDR3aa: CASSPPGQGPGGNEQFF; CDR3nt: TGTGCCAGCTCACCACCGGGACAGGGACCGGGGGGCAATGAGCAGTTCTTC
d_gene: TRBD1; v_gene: TRBV5-6; j_gene: TRBJ1-1; len: 15; abundance: NA; CDR3aa: CASSLRLTGGTEAFF; CDR3nt: TGTGCCAGCAGCTTGAGGCTGACAGGGGGTACTGAAGCTTTCTTT